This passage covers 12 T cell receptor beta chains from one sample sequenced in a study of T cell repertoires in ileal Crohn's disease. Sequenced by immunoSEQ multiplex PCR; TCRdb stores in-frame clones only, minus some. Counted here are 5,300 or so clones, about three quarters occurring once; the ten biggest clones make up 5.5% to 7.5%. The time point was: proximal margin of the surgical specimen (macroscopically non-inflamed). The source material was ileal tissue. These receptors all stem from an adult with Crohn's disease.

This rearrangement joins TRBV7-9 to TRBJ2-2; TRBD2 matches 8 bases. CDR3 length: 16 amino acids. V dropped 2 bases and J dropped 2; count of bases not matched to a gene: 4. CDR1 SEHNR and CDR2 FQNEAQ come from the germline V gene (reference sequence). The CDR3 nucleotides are TGTGCCAGCAGCTTAACACTAGCGGCAAACACCGGGGAGCTGTTTTTT. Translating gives CASSLTLAANTGELFF.

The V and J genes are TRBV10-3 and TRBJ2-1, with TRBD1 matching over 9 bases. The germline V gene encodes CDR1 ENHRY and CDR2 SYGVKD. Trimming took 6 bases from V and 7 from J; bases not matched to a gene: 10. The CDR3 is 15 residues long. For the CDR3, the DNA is TGTGCCATCAGCACGGCGGGACAGGGTTCGAATGAGCAGTTCTTC. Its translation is CAISTAGQGSNEQFF.

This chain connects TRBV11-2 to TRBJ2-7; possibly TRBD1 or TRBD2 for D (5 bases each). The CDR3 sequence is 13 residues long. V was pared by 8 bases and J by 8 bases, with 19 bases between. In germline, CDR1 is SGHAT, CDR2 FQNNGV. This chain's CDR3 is CASRREAEGKQYF. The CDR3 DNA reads TGTGCCAGCCGTAGAGAGGCCGAGGGGAAGCAGTACTTC. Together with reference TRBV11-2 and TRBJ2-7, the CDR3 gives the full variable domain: EAGVAQSPRYKIIEKRQSVAFWCNPISGHATLYWYQQILGQGPKLLIQFQNNGVVDDSQLPKDRFSAERLKGVDSTLKIQPAKLEDSAVYLCASRREAEGKQYFGPGTRLTVT.

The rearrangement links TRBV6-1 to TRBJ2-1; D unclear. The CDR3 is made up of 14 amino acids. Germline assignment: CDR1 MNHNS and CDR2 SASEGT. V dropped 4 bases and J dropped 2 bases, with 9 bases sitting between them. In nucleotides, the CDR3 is TGTGCCAGCAGTGCTACGAGGACCTACAATGAGCAGTTCTTC. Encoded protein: CASSATRTYNEQFF.

The DNA of the CDR3 is TGTGCCAGCAGCTTGGGACAAGGGAGGAGCAATCAGCCCCAGCATTTT. Protein product: CASSLGQGRSNQPQHF. V usage is TRBV7-6 and J usage is TRBJ1-5, with a possible D match to TRBD1 (6 bases). This CDR3 comprises 16 residues. Germline CDR1 and CDR2: SGHVS and FNYEAQ. V gave up 3 bases and J gave up 1 base, with 13 bases separating them.

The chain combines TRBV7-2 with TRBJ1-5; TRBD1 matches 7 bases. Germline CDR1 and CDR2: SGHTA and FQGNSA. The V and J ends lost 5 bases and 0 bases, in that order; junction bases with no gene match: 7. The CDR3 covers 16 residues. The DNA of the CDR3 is TGTGCCAGCAGCCCAAGACAGGGCTTTAGCAATCAGCCCCAGCATTTT. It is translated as CASSPRQGFSNQPQHF. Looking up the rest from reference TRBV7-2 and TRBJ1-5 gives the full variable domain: GAGVSQSPSNKVTEKGKDVELRCDPISGHTALYWYRQSLGQGLEFLIYFQGNSAPDKSGLPSDRFSAERTGGSVSTLTIQRTQQEDSAVYLCASSPRQGFSNQPQHFGDGTRLSIL.

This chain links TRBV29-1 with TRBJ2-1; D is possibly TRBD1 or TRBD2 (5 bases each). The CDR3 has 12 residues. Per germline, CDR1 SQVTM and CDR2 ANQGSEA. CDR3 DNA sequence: TGCAGTGGACCCGGGACCAACAATGAGCAGTTCTTC. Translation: CSGPGTNNEQFF.

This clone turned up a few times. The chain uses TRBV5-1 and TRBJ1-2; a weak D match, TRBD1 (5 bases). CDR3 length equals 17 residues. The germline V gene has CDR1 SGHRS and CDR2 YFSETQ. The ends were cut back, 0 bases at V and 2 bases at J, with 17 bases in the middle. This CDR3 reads CASSLAAYGGLNYGYTF. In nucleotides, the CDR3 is TGCGCCAGCAGCTTGGCAGCCTACGGGGGGTTGAACTATGGCTACACCTTC.

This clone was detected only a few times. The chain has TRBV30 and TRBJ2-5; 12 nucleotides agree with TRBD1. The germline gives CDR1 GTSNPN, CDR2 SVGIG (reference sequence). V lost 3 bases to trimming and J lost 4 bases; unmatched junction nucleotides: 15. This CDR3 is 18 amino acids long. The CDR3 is CAWSLGGQGAYYRETQYF. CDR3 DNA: TGTGCCTGGAGCCTCGGGGGACAGGGGGCGTATTATCGAGAGACCCAGTACTTC.

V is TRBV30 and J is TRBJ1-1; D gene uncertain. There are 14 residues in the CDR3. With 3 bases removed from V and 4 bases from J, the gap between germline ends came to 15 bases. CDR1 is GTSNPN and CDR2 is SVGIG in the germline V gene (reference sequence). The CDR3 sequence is CAWSVIGLGTEAFF. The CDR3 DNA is TGTGCCTGGAGCGTCATCGGGCTTGGCACTGAAGCTTTCTTT.

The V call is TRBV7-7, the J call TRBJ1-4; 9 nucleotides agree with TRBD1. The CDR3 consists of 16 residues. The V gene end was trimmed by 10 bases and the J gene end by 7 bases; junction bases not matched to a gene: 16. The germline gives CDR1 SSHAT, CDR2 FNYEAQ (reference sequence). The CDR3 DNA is TGTGCCAAACGAGCTATTACAGGGGGCATTTGTGAAAAACTGTTTTTT. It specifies CAKRAITGGICEKLFF.

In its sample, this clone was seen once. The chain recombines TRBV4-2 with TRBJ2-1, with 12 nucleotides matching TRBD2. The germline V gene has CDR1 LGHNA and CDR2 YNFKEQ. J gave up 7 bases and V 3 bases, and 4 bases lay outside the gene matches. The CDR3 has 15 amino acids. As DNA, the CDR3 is TGTGCCAGCAGCCAGACCGGGACTAGCGGGAATGAGCAGTTCTTC. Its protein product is CASSQTGTSGNEQFF.